The 8 T cell receptor beta chains below come from one sample, sequenced in a study of blood T cell repertoires in COVID-19. Assay used: immunoSEQ multiplex PCR; TCRdb lists only in-frame clones, some missing. This sample carries roughly 230,000 clones, 83% of them seen once, and the ten largest clones take around 5.5%. The specimen sequenced was peripheral blood. These receptors were obtained from a human donor in a cohort sampled during active COVID-19.

This clone appeared a single time. This chain uses TRBV9 with TRBJ1-2; D is possibly TRBD1 (5 bases). Trimming cost V 0 bases and J 6 bases, with 9 bases left between them. The CDR3 extends over 13 amino acids. Germline CDR1 is SGDLS and CDR2 is YYNGEE. The chain's CDR3 is CASSVGQGDGYTF. As DNA, the CDR3 is TGTGCCAGCAGCGTAGGGCAAGGGGATGGCTACACCTTC.

This clone was observed a few times. This sample includes further DNA sequences coding for the same CDR3. V usage is TRBV6-1 and J usage is TRBJ1-4; D possibly corresponds to TRBD1 (5 bases). CDR3 length equals 16 residues. Germline assignment: CDR1 MNHNS and CDR2 SASEGT. V dropped 0 bases and J dropped 1 base, with 9 bases sitting between them. Written as DNA, the CDR3 is TGTGCCAGCAGTGAAGCGCTGGGGGGAACTAATGAAAAACTGTTTTTT. Its translation: CASSEALGGTNEKLFF.

This clone is a singleton in its sample. V is TRBV5-1 and J is TRBJ2-3; tentatively, D is TRBD1 (6 bases). Germline V CDR1 and CDR2: SGHRS, YFSETQ. This CDR3 contains 16 residues. The V and J ends lost 0 bases and 0 bases respectively, with 11 bases between them. This CDR3 reads CASSLAAGASTDTQYF. CDR3 coding DNA: TGCGCCAGCAGCTTGGCGGCAGGGGCCAGCACAGATACGCAGTATTTT.

The V call is TRBV27, the J call TRBJ1-6; possibly TRBD1 for D (6 bases). CDR3 length: 18 residues. The V gene's germline CDR1 is MNHEY and CDR2 SMNVEV (reference sequence). The germline V and J ends were trimmed by 2 bases and 10 bases, with 24 bases remaining between them. CDR3 loop: CASSLVRGGAGSESPLHF. The CDR3 region has the DNA TGTGCCAGCAGTTTAGTACGGGGGGGCGCCGGGTCGGAATCACCCCTCCACTTT.

The rearrangement uses TRBV9 and TRBJ1-1, with a tentative D call TRBD1 (6 bases). V lost 4 bases, J lost 0 bases, and 16 bases lay in between. CDR3 length: 16 amino acids. Germline loops: CDR1 SGDLS, CDR2 YYNGEE. The CDR3 DNA is TGTGCCAGCAGCCCTGGGGGGGCGTGGATGAACACTGAAGCTTTCTTT. It specifies CASSPGGAWMNTEAFF.

The J gene is TRBJ1-5, the V gene TRBV6-6, with 8 bases aligning to TRBD1. Per germline, CDR1 MNHNY and CDR2 SVGAGI (reference sequence). J lost 6 bases, V lost 7 bases, and 8 bases had no gene match. CDR3 size: 14 residues. CDR3 in amino acids: CASTSGQGSQPQHF. The CDR3 DNA reads TGTGCCAGCACTTCTGGACAGGGAAGTCAGCCCCAGCATTTT.

This chain joins TRBV5-1 and TRBJ2-7, with TRBD1 matching 9 bases. The CDR3 is 14 residues long. Unmatched junction bases numbered 8, after V lost 4 bases and J lost 6 bases. CDR1 is SGHRS, CDR2 YFSETQ, per germline. DNA for the CDR3: TGCGCCAGCAGCACAGGGGGCGTCTACGGCGAGCAGTACTTC. This encodes CASSTGGVYGEQYF.

The CDR3 sequence: CASSLDGTDNSPLHF. As DNA, the CDR3 is TGTGCCAGCAGCTTAGATGGGACAGATAATTCACCCCTCCACTTT. The chain employs TRBV7-2 and TRBJ1-6, with 7 nucleotides matching TRBD1. Trimming at V came to 1 base and at J to 5 bases, leaving 2 bases not matched to a gene. Germline-derived CDR1 and CDR2 are SGHTA and FQGNSA. The CDR3 loop spans 15 amino acids.